This T cell receptor (beta chain) was sequenced during a study of blood T cells in healthy people across ages. Broader study findings: Higher diversity and more naive CD4+ cells were features of long-lived donors, compared to aged donors.

Primed by a sample-barcoded 5' primer and a J-beta primer mix, a second PCR proceeded for about 7 to 11 cycles. Every cDNA molecule carried a tag from a template-switch adaptor bearing 12 random nucleotides. Each CDR3 protein gets one entry after TCRdb re-called the 5' RACE reads with MiXCR. This sample has 1.5 million to 2 million distinct CDR3 sequences, with about 50% found just once. In regard to this clonotype: Its antigen is still unknown.

Material for sequencing was blood. This clonotype was sampled from a woman aged 40 to 49 in good health.

The CDR3 DNA is TGTGCCAGCAGCGGGGGGACAGGGAGCACAGATACGCAGTATTTT. Protein product: CASSGGTGSTDTQYF. The J gene is TRBJ2-3, the V gene TRBV5-6, with 9 bases fitting TRBD1. With 4 bases clipped from V and 0 bases from J, the junction kept 3 bases outside the gene matches. Germline CDR1 reads SGHDT; CDR2 reads YYEEEE. The CDR3 spans 15 residues.